Listed below are T cell receptor beta chains from one sample, sequenced in a study of blood T cell repertoires in COVID-19. Profiling relied on immunoSEQ multiplex PCR, and the TCRdb table lists in-frame clones only, not all of them. The repertoire consists of about 160,000 clones, with roughly 73% occurring once and the leading ten covering around 2.8%. Sequencing was carried out using peripheral blood. These receptors originate from a man in his 70s with acute or convalescent COVID-19. Both conserved end residues are part of each CDR3. A D gene is named only where the DNA matches it firmly.

v_call d_call cdr3_aa
TRBV13 TRBD2 CASSFAQRGGNEQFF
TRBV11-3 TRBD1 CASSLRPDRGTDTQYF
TRBV7-8 TRBD2 CASSPWTSGLTDTQYF
TRBV9 NA CASSVAPAGRTEAFF
TRBV19 NA CASSIEGGAGRTEAFF
TRBV4-2 NA CASSQVRSQAGGYTF
TRBV10-3 TRBD2 CAISESLTGGRTEQYF
TRBV19 TRBD1 CASSTDRPNYGYTF
TRBV19 NA CASSFQTGRGEQFF
TRBV3-1/TRBV3-2 NA CASSQGGPGPSETQYF
TRBV2 TRBD2 CASRRLPSGRGSNEQFF
TRBV5-5 NA CASSPFRETEAFF
TRBV29-1 NA CSAHRPGGQPDTEAFF
TRBV7-2 NA CASSRDSYYGYTF
TRBV5-6 NA CASSLRVGIYTGELFF
TRBV11-2 NA CASSHGAGQPSGNTIYF
TRBV9 NA CASGQLSEVYSPLHF
TRBV5-6 NA CASSLDPGTQYF
TRBV2 NA CALPGGGLNTEAFF
TRBV6-2/TRBV6-3 NA CASSLPVPTYEQYF
TRBV2 TRBD1 CASSPDRGRTEAFF
TRBV10-3 NA CAISVAGSYEQYF
TRBV7-9 NA CASSFGAYPGPNTGELFF
TRBV19 NA CASSIDGTLGRAGYTF
TRBV11-2 TRBD2 CASSLSGGPGEQYF
TRBV7-3 TRBD1 CASSAKRQGRGNTEAFF
TRBV19 NA CASTVAPSGNTIYF
TRBV7-2 NA CASSPNSMNTEAFF
TRBV5-8 NA CASSFTRRETQYF
TRBV19 TRBD1 CASRIQGARTGELFF
TRBV6-1 TRBD1 CASSDGQATGQYF
TRBV28 TRBD1 CASSLDRGARGYTF
TRBV4-2 NA CASSRSAVGDTEAFF
TRBV2 TRBD2 CASTLPGTSGRGDNEQFF
TRBV7-2 TRBD1 CASSIGTGYTGNTIYF
TRBV7-9 NA CASSGPGQEANYGYTF
TRBV19 NA CASSFTFQETQYF
TRBV5-1 TRBD1 CASSFTGGSPLHF
TRBV28 TRBD1 CASSSPLRRQGARGNTIYF
TRBV19 NA CASSQHNQPQHF
TRBV7-8 TRBD1 CASSPWTGDEKLFF
TRBV19 TRBD2 CASSIDWREHIDTQYF
TRBV3-1/TRBV3-2 NA CASSQGRSSGGQETQYF